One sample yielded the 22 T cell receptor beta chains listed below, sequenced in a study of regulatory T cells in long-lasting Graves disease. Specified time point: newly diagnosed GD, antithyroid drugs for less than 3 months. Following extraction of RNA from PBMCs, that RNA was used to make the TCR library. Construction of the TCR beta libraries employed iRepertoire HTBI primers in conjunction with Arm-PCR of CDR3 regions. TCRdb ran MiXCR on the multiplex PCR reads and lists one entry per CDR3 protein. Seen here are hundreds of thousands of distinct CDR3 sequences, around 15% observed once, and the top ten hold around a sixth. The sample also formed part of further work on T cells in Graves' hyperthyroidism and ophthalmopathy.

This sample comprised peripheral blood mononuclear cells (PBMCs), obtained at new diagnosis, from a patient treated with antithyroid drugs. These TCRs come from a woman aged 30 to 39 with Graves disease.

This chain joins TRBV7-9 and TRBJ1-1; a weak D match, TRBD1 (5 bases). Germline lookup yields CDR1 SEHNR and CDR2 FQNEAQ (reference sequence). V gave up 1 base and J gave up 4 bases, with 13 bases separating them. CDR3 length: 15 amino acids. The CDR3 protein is CASSLGRGTSTEAFF. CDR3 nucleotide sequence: TGTGCCAGCAGCTTAGGGAGGGGTACGAGCACTGAAGCTTTCTTT.

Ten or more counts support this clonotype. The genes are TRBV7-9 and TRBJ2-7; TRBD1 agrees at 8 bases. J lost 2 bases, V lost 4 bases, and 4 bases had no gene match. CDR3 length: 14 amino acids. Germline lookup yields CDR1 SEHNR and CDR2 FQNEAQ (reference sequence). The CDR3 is CASSSGQAAYEQYF. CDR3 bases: TGTGCCAGCAGCTCGGGACAGGCAGCCTACGAGCAGTACTTC.

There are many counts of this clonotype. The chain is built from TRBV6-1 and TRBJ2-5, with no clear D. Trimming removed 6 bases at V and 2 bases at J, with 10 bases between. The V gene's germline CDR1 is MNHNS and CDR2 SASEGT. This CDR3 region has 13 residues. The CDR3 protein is CASRNSDQETQYF. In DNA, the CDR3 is TGTGCCAGCAGGAACAGTGATCAAGAGACCCAGTACTTC.

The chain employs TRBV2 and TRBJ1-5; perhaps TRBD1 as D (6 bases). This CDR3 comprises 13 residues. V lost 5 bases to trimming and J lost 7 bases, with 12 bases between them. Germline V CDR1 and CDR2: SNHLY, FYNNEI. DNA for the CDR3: TGTGCCAGCAGTCGGGACACCGGACAGCCCCAGCATTTT. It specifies CASSRDTGQPQHF.

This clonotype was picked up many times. The CDR3 sequence is CASSSGSRVNEQFF. For the CDR3, the DNA is TGTGCCAGCAGTTCGGGGTCTAGGGTCAATGAGCAGTTCTTC. The chain recombines TRBV28 with TRBJ2-1; D is perhaps TRBD2 (5 bases). V was cut by 4 bases and J by 6 bases, with 13 bases left in between. The CDR3 extends over 14 amino acids. Germline V gene sequence: CDR1 MDHEN, CDR2 SYDVKM.

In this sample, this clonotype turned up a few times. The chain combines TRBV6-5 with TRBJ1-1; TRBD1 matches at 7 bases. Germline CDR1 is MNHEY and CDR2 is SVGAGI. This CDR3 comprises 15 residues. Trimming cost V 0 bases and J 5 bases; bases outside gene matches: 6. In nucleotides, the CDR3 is TGTGCCAGCAGTTACTCGTACAGGGGAGGAACTGAAGCTTTCTTT. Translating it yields CASSYSYRGGTEAFF.

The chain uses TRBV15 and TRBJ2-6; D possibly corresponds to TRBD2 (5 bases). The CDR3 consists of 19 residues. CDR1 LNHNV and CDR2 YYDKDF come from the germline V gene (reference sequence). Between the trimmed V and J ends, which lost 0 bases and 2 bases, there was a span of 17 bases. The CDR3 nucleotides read TGTGCCACCAGCAGAGATGTTCAACCGACGAGGGCTGGGGCCAACGTCCTGACTTTC. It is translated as CATSRDVQPTRAGANVLTF.

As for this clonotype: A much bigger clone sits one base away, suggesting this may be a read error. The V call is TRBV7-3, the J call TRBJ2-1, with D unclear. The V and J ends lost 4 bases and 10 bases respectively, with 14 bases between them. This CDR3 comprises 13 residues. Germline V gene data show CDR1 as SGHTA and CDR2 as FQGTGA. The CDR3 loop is CASSSTCQAEQFF. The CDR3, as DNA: TGTGCCAGCAGCTCCACCTGCCAGGCGGAGCAGTTCTTC.

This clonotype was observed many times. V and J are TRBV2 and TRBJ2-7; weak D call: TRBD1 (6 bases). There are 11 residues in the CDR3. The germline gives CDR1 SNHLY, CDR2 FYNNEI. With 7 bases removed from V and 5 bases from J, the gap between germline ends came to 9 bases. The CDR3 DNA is TGTGCCAGCAACCAGGGGAACGAGCAGTACTTC. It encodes CASNQGNEQYF.

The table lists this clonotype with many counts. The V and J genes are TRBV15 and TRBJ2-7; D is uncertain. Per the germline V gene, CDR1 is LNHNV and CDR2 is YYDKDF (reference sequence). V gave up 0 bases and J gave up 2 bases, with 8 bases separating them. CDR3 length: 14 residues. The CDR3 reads CATSRDRRTYEQYF. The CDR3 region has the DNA TGTGCCACCAGCAGAGATCGGCGGACCTACGAGCAGTACTTC. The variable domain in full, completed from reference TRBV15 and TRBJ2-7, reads DAMVIQNPRYQVTQFGKPVTLSCSQTLNHNVMYWYQQKSSQAPKLLFHYYDKDFNNEADTPDNFQSRRPNTSFCFLDIRSPGLGDTAMYLCATSRDRRTYEQYFGPGTRLTVT.

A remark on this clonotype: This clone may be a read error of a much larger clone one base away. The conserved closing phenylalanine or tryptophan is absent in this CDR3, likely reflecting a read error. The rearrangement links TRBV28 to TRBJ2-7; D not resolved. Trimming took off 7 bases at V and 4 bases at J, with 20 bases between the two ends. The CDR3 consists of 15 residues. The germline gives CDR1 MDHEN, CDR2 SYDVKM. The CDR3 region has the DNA TGTGCCAGCACCGCCGAGACCGAAATCGGGTACGAGCAGTACTCC. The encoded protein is CASTAETEIGYEQYS.

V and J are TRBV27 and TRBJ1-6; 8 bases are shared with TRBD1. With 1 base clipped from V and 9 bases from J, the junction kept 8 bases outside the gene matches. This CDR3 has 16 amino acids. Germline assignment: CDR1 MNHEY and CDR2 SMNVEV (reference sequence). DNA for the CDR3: TGTGCCAGCAGTTTATTAGGACAGGGAGTTAGTTCACCCCTCCACTTT. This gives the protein CASSLLGQGVSSPLHF.

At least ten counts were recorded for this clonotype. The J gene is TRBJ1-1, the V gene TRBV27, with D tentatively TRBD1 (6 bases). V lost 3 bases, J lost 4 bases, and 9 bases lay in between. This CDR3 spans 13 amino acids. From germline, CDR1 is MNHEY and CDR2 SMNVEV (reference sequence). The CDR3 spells CASSFKGGTEAFF. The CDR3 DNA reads TGTGCCAGCAGTTTCAAAGGGGGCACTGAAGCTTTCTTT.

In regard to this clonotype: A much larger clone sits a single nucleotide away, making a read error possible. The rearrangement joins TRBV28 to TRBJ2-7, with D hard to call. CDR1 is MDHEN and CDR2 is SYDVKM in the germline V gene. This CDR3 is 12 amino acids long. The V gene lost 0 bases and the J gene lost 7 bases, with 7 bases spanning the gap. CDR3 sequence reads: CASSLCGEEQYF. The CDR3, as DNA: TGTGCCAGCAGTTTATGTGGGGAAGAGCAGTACTTC. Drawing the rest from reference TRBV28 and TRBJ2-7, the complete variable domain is DVKVTQSSRYLVKRTGEKVFLECVQDMDHENMFWYRQDPGLGLRLIYFSYDVKMKEKGDIPEGYSVSREKKERFSLILESASTNQTSMYLCASSLCGEEQYFGPGTRLTVT.

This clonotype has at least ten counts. CDR3 region: CASNSGGEKLFF. As DNA, the CDR3 is TGTGCCAGCAACTCCGGCGGGGAAAAACTGTTTTTT. This sequence joins TRBV28 and TRBJ1-4; unclear D gene. Germline V gene sequence: CDR1 MDHEN, CDR2 SYDVKM. The CDR3 consists of 12 residues. V was trimmed by 7 bases and J by 8 bases, leaving 11 bases between them.

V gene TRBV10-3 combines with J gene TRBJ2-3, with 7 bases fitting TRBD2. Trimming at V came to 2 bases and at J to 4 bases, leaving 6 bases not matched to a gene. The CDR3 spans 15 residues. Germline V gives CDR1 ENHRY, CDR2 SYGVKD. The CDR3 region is CAISEDAGVSDTQYF. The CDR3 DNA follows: TGTGCCATCAGTGAGGATGCGGGAGTGTCAGATACGCAGTATTTT.

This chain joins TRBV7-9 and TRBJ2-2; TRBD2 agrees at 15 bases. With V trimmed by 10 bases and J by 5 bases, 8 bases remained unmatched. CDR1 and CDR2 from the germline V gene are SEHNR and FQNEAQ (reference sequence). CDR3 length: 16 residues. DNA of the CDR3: TGTGCCACTCCGGGACTAGCGGGAGGACAAACCGGGGAGCTGTTTTTT. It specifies CATPGLAGGQTGELFF.

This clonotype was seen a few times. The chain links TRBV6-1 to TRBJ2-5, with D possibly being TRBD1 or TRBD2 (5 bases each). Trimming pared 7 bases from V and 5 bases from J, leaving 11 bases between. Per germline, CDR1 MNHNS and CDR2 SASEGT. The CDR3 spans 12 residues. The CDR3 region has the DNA TGTGCCAGCATTGGGGGATTGGAGACCCAGTACTTC. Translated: CASIGGLETQYF.

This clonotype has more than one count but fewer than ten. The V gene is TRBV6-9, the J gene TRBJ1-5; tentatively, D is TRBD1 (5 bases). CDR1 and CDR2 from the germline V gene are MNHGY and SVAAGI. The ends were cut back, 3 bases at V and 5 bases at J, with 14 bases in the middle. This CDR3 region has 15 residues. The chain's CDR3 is CASSYRRGRDQPQHF. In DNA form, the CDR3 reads TGTGCCAGCAGTTACCGGAGGGGTAGGGATCAGCCCCAGCATTTT.

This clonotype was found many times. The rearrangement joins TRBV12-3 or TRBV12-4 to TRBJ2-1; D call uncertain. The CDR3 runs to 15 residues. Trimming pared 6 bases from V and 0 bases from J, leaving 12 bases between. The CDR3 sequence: CASSPLDASYNEQFF. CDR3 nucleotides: TGTGCCAGCAGCCCCCTAGACGCCTCCTACAATGAGCAGTTCTTC.

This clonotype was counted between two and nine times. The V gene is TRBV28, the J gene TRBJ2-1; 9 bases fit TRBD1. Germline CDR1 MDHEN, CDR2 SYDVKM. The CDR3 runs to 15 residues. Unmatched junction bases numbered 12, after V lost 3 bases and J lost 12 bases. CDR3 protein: CASSLGDRANAGQFF. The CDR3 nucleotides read TGTGCCAGCAGTTTGGGGGACAGGGCCAATGCTGGGCAGTTCTTC. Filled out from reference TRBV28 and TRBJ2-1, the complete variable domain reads DVKVTQSSRYLVKRTGEKVFLECVQDMDHENMFWYRQDPGLGLRLIYFSYDVKMKEKGDIPEGYSVSREKKERFSLILESASTNQTSMYLCASSLGDRANAGQFFGPGTRLTVL.

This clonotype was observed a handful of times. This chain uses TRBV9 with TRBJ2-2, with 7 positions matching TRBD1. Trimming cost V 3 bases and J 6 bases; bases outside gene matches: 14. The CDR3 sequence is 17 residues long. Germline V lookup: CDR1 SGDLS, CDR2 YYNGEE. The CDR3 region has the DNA TGTGCCAGCAGCGCCCCACACGACAGGGTGGATGCCGGGGAGCTGTTTTTT. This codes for CASSAPHDRVDAGELFF.